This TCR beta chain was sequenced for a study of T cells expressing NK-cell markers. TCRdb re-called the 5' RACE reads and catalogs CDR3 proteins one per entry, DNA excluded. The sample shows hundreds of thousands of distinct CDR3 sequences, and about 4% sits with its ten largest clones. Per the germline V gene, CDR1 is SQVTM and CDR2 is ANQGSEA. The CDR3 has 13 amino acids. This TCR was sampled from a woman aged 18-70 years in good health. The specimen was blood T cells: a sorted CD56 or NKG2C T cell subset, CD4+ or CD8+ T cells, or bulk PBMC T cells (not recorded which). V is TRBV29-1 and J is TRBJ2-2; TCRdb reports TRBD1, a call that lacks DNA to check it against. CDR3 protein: CSVGTGGTGELFF.